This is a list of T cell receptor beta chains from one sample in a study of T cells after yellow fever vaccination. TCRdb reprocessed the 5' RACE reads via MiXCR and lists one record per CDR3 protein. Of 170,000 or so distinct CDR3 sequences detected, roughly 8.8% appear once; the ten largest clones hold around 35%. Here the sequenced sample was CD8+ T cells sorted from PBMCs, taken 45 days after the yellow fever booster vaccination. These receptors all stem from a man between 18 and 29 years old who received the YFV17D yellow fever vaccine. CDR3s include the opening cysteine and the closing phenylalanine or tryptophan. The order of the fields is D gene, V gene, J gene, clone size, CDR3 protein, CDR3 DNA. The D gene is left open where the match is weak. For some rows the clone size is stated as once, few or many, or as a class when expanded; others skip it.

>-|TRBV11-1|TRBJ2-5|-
CASSSGPSWETQYF
TGTGCCAGCAGCTCCGGGCCCAGCTGGGAGACCCAGTACTTC
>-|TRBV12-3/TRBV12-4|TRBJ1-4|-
CASSPGELGVEKLFF
TGTGCCAGCAGCCCCGGAGAACTGGGGGTGGAAAAACTGTTTTTT
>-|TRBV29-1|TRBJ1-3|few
CSVVTGSGNTIYF
TGCAGCGTTGTCACAGGCTCTGGAAACACCATATATTTT
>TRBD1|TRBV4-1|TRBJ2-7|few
CASGPPGGGPYEQYF
TGCGCCAGCGGTCCCCCAGGGGGCGGACCCTACGAGCAGTACTTC
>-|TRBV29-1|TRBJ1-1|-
CSVVKMNTEAFF
TGCAGCGTTGTAAAAATGAACACTGAAGCTTTCTTT
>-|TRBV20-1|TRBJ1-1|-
CSARVANTEAFF
TGCAGTGCTAGAGTGGCGAACACTGAAGCTTTCTTT
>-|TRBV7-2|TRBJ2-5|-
CASSLPWGDKETQYF
TGTGCCAGCAGCTTACCCTGGGGGGATAAAGAGACTCAGTACTTC
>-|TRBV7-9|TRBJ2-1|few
CASSFTKGPLADEQFF
TGTGCCAGCAGCTTTACCAAGGGACCCCTCGCGGATGAGCAGTTCTTC
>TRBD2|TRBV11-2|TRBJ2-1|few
CASSLRVAGVNEQFF
TGTGCCAGCAGCTTAAGGGTAGCGGGGGTTAATGAGCAGTTCTTC
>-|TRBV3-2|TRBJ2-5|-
CASTTTWNWGETQYF
TGTGCCAGCACCACCACATGGAATTGGGGCGAGACCCAGTACTTC
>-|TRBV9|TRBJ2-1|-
CASSEWTDNEQFF
TGTGCCAGCAGCGAGTGGACAGACAATGAGCAGTTCTTC
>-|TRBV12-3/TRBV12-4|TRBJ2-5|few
CASSLRPTEETQYF
TGTGCCAGCAGTCTTCGCCCGACAGAAGAGACCCAGTACTTC
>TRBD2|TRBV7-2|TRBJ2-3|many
CASSLAGLAGLAYSTDTQYF
TGTGCCAGCAGCTTAGCTGGACTAGCGGGGCTCGCTTACAGCACAGATACGCAGTATTTT
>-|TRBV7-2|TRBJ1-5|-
CASSLALGGNQPQHF
TGTGCCAGCAGCTTAGCTCTGGGCGGCAATCAGCCCCAGCATTTT